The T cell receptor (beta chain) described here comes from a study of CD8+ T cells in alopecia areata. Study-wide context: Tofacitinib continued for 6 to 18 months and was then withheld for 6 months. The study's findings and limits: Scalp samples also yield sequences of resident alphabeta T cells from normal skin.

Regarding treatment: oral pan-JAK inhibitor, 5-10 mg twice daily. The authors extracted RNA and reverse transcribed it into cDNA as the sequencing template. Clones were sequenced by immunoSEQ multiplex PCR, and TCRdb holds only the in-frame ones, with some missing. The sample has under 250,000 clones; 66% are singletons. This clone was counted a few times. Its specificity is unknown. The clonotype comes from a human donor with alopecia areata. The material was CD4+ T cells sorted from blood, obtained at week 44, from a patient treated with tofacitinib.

CDR3 sequence reads: CASSQGAVAGGGHEQFF. The CDR3 DNA reads TGCGCCAGCAGCCAAGGGGCGGTAGCGGGGGGAGGGCATGAGCAGTTCTTC. This chain joins TRBV4-3 and TRBJ2-1; 10 nucleotides match TRBD2. CDR1 and CDR2 (germline): LGHNA, YSLEER. CDR3 length: 17 amino acids. V trimming: 1 base; J trimming: 8 bases; junction bases outside the gene matches: 11.